The 25 T cell receptor beta chains reported below all come from one sample, sequenced in a study of T cell responses to AZD1222 COVID-19 vaccine. Profiling relied on immunoSEQ multiplex PCR, and the TCRdb table lists in-frame clones only, not all of them. The repertoire includes 50,000 or so clones, 88% of them detected once, and roughly 15% sits in the top ten. Sequencing was performed on peripheral blood, taken on day 0 of AZD1222 vaccination. The origin of the receptors is an adult in good health.

This clone appeared a single time. This chain uses TRBV5-1 with TRBJ2-1; maybe TRBD1 (5 bases). The CDR3 extends over 15 amino acids. CDR1 and CDR2 from the germline V gene are SGHRS and YFSETQ. V was clipped by 4 bases and J by 8 bases, with 19 bases between them. The CDR3 sequence: CASSPRIGAGDEQFF. CDR3 nucleotides: TGCGCCAGCAGCCCGAGAATTGGGGCCGGAGATGAGCAGTTCTTC.

This clone was detected a few times. The chain carries TRBV2 and TRBJ1-1, with unresolved D. From germline, CDR1 is SNHLY and CDR2 FYNNEI. V lost 6 bases to trimming and J lost 4 bases, with 18 bases between them. The CDR3 runs to 15 residues. CDR3 DNA sequence: TGTGCCAGCAGCCACGAGGATCTAAGAGTCACTGAAGCTTTCTTT. This translates into CASSHEDLRVTEAFF.

The V gene is TRBV14, the J gene TRBJ1-1, with 8 bases identical to TRBD1. The CDR3 has 17 amino acids. The germline V gene has CDR1 SGHDN and CDR2 FVKESK. V dropped 2 bases and J dropped 0; count of bases not matched to a gene: 8. The CDR3, as DNA: TGTGCCAGCAGCCAAAGACAGGGGCCCTTTGTGAACACTGAAGCTTTCTTT. Protein sequence: CASSQRQGPFVNTEAFF.

This clone was recorded once. The chain recombines TRBV28 with TRBJ1-5; D unclear. Germline lookup yields CDR1 MDHEN and CDR2 SYDVKM. The CDR3 contains 13 residues. V was trimmed by 5 bases and J by 6 bases, leaving 11 bases between them. CDR3 in DNA: TGTGCCAGCAGTGTCCTACCGGGTCAGCCCCAGCATTTT. It yields the protein CASSVLPGQPQHF.

The chain joins TRBV10-3 to TRBJ2-2, with a weak D call TRBD2 (5 bases). The CDR3 covers 14 residues. CDR1 is ENHRY and CDR2 is SYGVKD in the germline V gene. V lost 3 bases and J lost 4, with 9 bases in between. CDR3 sequence reads: CAISERERTGELFF. The CDR3, as DNA: TGTGCCATCAGTGAAAGGGAGCGCACCGGGGAGCTGTTTTTT.

The rearrangement uses TRBV28 and TRBJ1-3, with D tentatively TRBD1 (5 bases). CDR1 is MDHEN and CDR2 is SYDVKM in the germline V gene. The CDR3 contains 15 residues. Trimming removed 8 bases from V and 0 bases from J, with 14 bases in between. The CDR3 coding sequence is TGTGCCAGCTTAGACAGATACTCCTCTGGAAACACCATATATTTT. Translating gives CASLDRYSSGNTIYF.

This rearrangement joins TRBV10-2 to TRBJ2-2; 11 bases are a match to TRBD2. J was trimmed by 0 bases and V by 11 bases; bases with no gene match: 5. Looked up from germline, CDR1 is WSHSY and CDR2 is SAAADI. There are 15 residues in the CDR3. DNA of the CDR3: TGCGCCTGTCGACTAGCGGGATCGAACACCGGGGAGCTGTTTTTT. The encoded protein is CACRLAGSNTGELFF.

This clone appeared once. The J gene is TRBJ2-1, the V gene TRBV7-2; D perhaps matches TRBD2 (7 bases). Trimming cost V 5 bases and J 2 bases, with 13 bases left between them. The CDR3 is made up of 15 amino acids. CDR1 SGHTA and CDR2 FQGNSA come from the germline V gene. For the CDR3, the DNA is TGTGCCAGCAGCCTGGGGGCGGGAGCCTACAATGAGCAGTTCTTC. Protein: CASSLGAGAYNEQFF.

The V and J genes are TRBV5-4 and TRBJ1-3; D is uncertain. Trimming shortened V by 3 bases and J by 2 bases, and 18 bases separated the two germline ends. Germline assignment: CDR1 SGHNT and CDR2 YYREEE (reference sequence). This CDR3 is 17 amino acids long. The CDR3 loop is CASSSDPTFNAGNTIYF. DNA for the CDR3: TGTGCCAGCAGCTCCGACCCGACATTCAACGCTGGAAACACCATATATTTT. Full variable domain (outside the CDR3, taken from reference TRBV5-4 and TRBJ1-3): ETGVTQSPTHLIKTRGQQVTLRCSSQSGHNTVSWYQQALGQGPQFIFQYYREEENGRGNFPPRFSGLQFPNYSSELNVNALELDDSALYLCASSSDPTFNAGNTIYFGEGSWLTVV.

The DNA for the CDR3 is TGTGCCAGCTCAACCGACGGGAACACTGAAGCTTTCTTT. Encoded protein: CASSTDGNTEAFF. This chain connects TRBV18 to TRBJ1-1; D uncertain. Trimming removed 5 bases at V and 1 base at J, with 8 bases between. Germline V lookup: CDR1 KGHSH, CDR2 LQKENI. CDR3 length: 13 residues.

V usage is TRBV7-8 and J usage is TRBJ1-2; a possible D gene is TRBD1 (5 bases). This CDR3 comprises 15 residues. The germline V gene has CDR1 SGHVS and CDR2 FQNEAQ. V lost 5 bases, J lost 4 bases, and 17 bases lay in between. This chain's CDR3 is CASSLKYGGGYGYTF. The CDR3 nucleotides are TGTGCCAGCAGCCTAAAGTACGGGGGGGGCTATGGCTACACCTTC. Using reference TRBV7-8 and TRBJ1-2 for the parts outside the CDR3, the full variable domain is GAGVSQSPRYKVAKRGQDVALRCDPISGHVSLFWYQQALGQGPEFLTYFQNEAQLDKSGLPSDRFFAERPEGSVSTLKIQRTQQEDSAVYLCASSLKYGGGYGYTFGSGTRLTVV.

The chain links TRBV5-1 to TRBJ2-5, with 11 positions matching TRBD1. The V gene's germline CDR1 is SGHRS and CDR2 YFSETQ. This CDR3 has 16 residues. J was trimmed by 4 bases and V by 1 base; bases with no gene match: 6. In DNA, the CDR3 is TGCGCCAGCAGCTTGACCCCCGGGACAGGGGGAGAGACCCAGTACTTC. It specifies CASSLTPGTGGETQYF.

The chain couples TRBV3-1 (or the pseudogene TRBV3-2) to TRBJ2-7; D assignment may be TRBD1 or TRBD2 (5 bases each). The CDR3 is made up of 14 amino acids. CDR1 is LGHDT and CDR2 is YNNKEL in the germline V gene (reference sequence). Trimming cost V 0 bases and J 5 bases, with 11 bases left between them. The CDR3 is CASSQDQMGDEQYF. The CDR3, as DNA: TGTGCCAGCAGCCAAGATCAGATGGGGGACGAGCAGTACTTC.

The rearrangement uses TRBV19 and TRBJ2-2; D gene unclear. Germline CDR1 is LNHDA and CDR2 is SQIVND (reference sequence). Trimming took 0 bases from V and 5 from J, leaving 4 bases between them. This CDR3 region has 13 residues. The CDR3 sequence: CASSIDITGELFF. The CDR3 DNA is TGTGCCAGTAGTATAGACATAACCGGGGAGCTGTTTTTT.

The J gene is TRBJ2-7, the V gene TRBV7-8; a possible D gene is TRBD2 (6 bases). Germline V gives CDR1 SGHVS, CDR2 FQNEAQ. The CDR3 covers 16 residues. Trimming removed 5 bases at V and 0 bases at J, with 17 bases between. CDR3 region: CASSPPGREASYEQYF. The CDR3 region has the DNA TGTGCCAGCAGCCCTCCAGGGCGGGAAGCCTCCTACGAGCAGTACTTC.

The chain has TRBV7-2 and TRBJ2-7; 10 bases match TRBD2. The CDR3 covers 15 residues. V trimming: 5 bases; J trimming: 1 base; junction bases outside the gene matches: 5. Germline values: CDR1 SGHTA, CDR2 FQGNSA. In DNA, the CDR3 is TGTGCCAGCAGCCGGCTAGCGGGGGATTCCTACGAGCAGTACTTC. Translated: CASSRLAGDSYEQYF.

This chain links TRBV30 with TRBJ2-1; TRBD2 matches 14 bases. Losses at the gene ends were 1 base for V and 8 bases for J; bases not matched to a gene: 4. Germline V lookup: CDR1 GTSNPN, CDR2 SVGIG (reference sequence). CDR3 size: 15 residues. CDR3 loop: CAWSGGLAGVHEQFF. CDR3 sequence (DNA): TGTGCCTGGAGTGGGGGACTAGCGGGAGTTCATGAGCAGTTCTTC.

This chain links TRBV7-7 with TRBJ2-5, with 7 bases identical to TRBD1. From germline, CDR1 is SSHAT and CDR2 FNYEAQ (reference sequence). Trimming removed 0 bases from V and 0 bases from J; junction bases left unmatched: 1. The CDR3 is made up of 15 amino acids. The CDR3: CASSLAGTDQETQYF. CDR3 nucleotides: TGTGCCAGCAGCTTAGCGGGGACAGACCAAGAGACCCAGTACTTC.

In its sample, this clone was seen a few times. The chain couples TRBV18 to TRBJ1-5, with unresolved D. Trimming took 2 bases from V and 0 from J, leaving 5 bases between them. This CDR3 has 14 amino acids. Germline CDR1 and CDR2: KGHSH and LQKENI. The CDR3 spells CASSPGNSNQPQHF. The CDR3, as DNA: TGTGCCAGCTCACCAGGGAATAGCAATCAGCCCCAGCATTTT.

The chain joins TRBV10-1 to TRBJ2-7, with D hard to call. Germline V lookup: CDR1 WNHNN, CDR2 SYGVQD (reference sequence). The length of the CDR3 is 13 residues. V was trimmed by 4 bases and J by 0 bases, leaving 7 bases between them. Here the CDR3 reads CASSVGFSYEQYF. CDR3 coding DNA: TGCGCCAGCAGTGTGGGATTCTCCTACGAGCAGTACTTC.

This clone was counted a few times. The chain combines TRBV7-2 with TRBJ2-7; the match to TRBD1 covers 7 bases. The CDR3 totals 15 residues. With 5 bases clipped from V and 2 bases from J, the junction kept 9 bases outside the gene matches. Germline loops: CDR1 SGHTA, CDR2 FQGNSA. This CDR3 is CASSPGWQGAYEQYF. Written as DNA, the CDR3 is TGTGCCAGCAGCCCCGGTTGGCAGGGGGCCTACGAGCAGTACTTC.

The rearrangement uses TRBV6-5 and TRBJ2-7; D possibly corresponds to TRBD1 (7 bases). Looked up from germline, CDR1 is MNHEY and CDR2 is SVGAGI. The CDR3 loop spans 11 amino acids. V shed 7 bases and J shed 5 bases, with 9 bases lying between them. DNA of the CDR3: TGTGCCAGCACCAGGGGGGACGAGCAGTACTTC. Translated: CASTRGDEQYF.

The rearrangement uses TRBV30 and TRBJ1-1, with 11 bases matching TRBD1. The CDR3 extends over 14 amino acids. With V trimmed by 3 bases and J by 5 bases, 5 bases remained unmatched. Germline V gene lookup returns CDR1 GTSNPN and CDR2 SVGIG (reference sequence). CDR3 bases: TGTGCCTGGAGCGCGGGACAGGGGGGGACTGAAGCTTTCTTT. This codes for CAWSAGQGGTEAFF.

The chain has TRBV24-1 and TRBJ1-2; 9 bases match TRBD1. Germline V lookup: CDR1 KGHDR, CDR2 SFDVKD. The CDR3 spans 17 residues. V shed 2 bases and J 8 bases; nucleotides not matched to a gene: 14. CDR3 DNA sequence: TGTGCCACCAGTGATTCCGTTGAAGGACAGGGGAAGAAGGGCTACACCTTC. It translates to CATSDSVEGQGKKGYTF.

This clone appeared a few times. The CDR3 DNA reads as TGTGCCAGCAGTGAACTTATGAACACTGAAGCTTTCTTT. Residues: CASSELMNTEAFF. J is TRBJ1-1 and V is TRBV2, with D unclear. Trimming cost V 2 bases and J 0 bases, with 4 bases left between them. Per germline, CDR1 SNHLY and CDR2 FYNNEI. The CDR3 covers 13 residues. Full variable domain (rest looked up from reference TRBV2 and TRBJ1-1): EPEVTQTPSHQVTQMGQEVILRCVPISNHLYFYWYRQILGQKVEFLVSFYNNEISEKSEIFDDQFSVERPDGSNFTLKIRSTKLEDSAMYFCASSELMNTEAFFGQGTRLTVV.